These 24 T cell receptor beta chains were sequenced from one sample in a study of blood T cell repertoires in COVID-19. Sequenced by immunoSEQ multiplex PCR; TCRdb stores in-frame clones only, minus some. In the table there are approximately 400,000 clones, about four fifths of which are singletons. Sequencing was carried out using PBMCs or T cells enriched from blood (not recorded which). These receptors all come from a woman in her fifties or sixties who had recovered from COVID-19.

The V call is TRBV7-2, the J call TRBJ2-3, with 12 bases matching TRBD2. Germline trimming cut 5 bases from V and 6 bases from J; bases unmatched to any gene: 6. CDR3 length: 15 residues. Germline CDR1 reads SGHTA; CDR2 reads FQGNSA. CDR3 region: CASSAGLAGSDTQYF. DNA for the CDR3: TGTGCCAGCAGCGCGGGACTAGCGGGCTCGGATACGCAGTATTTT.

The chain couples TRBV29-1 to TRBJ2-7; D perhaps matches TRBD1 (5 bases). Germline CDR1 reads SQVTM; CDR2 reads ANQGSEA. Trimming took 4 bases from V and 2 from J, leaving 9 bases between them. The CDR3 spans 12 residues. The CDR3 coding sequence is TGCAGCGTTGGACAGAGTGCCTACGAGCAGTACTTC. Its protein product is CSVGQSAYEQYF.

This chain uses TRBV19 with TRBJ1-5, with 9 nucleotides matching TRBD1. J gave up 6 bases and V 4 bases, and 7 bases lay outside the gene matches. From germline, CDR1 is LNHDA and CDR2 SQIVND (reference sequence). CDR3 length: 15 residues. CDR3 nucleotides: TGTGCCAGTAGTACCGGGACAGGGACGGCTCAGCCCCAGCATTTT. Translated, it gives CASSTGTGTAQPQHF.

This chain uses TRBV4-2 with TRBJ2-5, with TRBD1 matching over 7 bases. V dropped 0 bases and J dropped 5; count of bases not matched to a gene: 6. CDR1 LGHNA and CDR2 YNFKEQ come from the germline V gene. The CDR3 spans 15 residues. The CDR3 region is CASSQETGARETQYF. CDR3 coding DNA: TGTGCCAGCAGCCAAGAAACAGGGGCGCGGGAGACCCAGTACTTC.

This clone was seen a single time. This chain uses TRBV4-3 with TRBJ1-3; no clear D gene. The V gene lost 1 base and the J gene lost 0 bases, with 4 bases spanning the gap. The germline V gene encodes CDR1 LGHNA and CDR2 YSLEER. CDR3 size: 14 residues. The CDR3 DNA sequence: TGCGCCAGCAGCCAAGTAATCTCTGGAAACACCATATATTTT. Its protein is CASSQVISGNTIYF.

This chain connects TRBV30 to TRBJ1-1; no clear D. Looked up from germline, CDR1 is GTSNPN and CDR2 is SVGIG (reference sequence). The CDR3 consists of 13 residues. V lost 4 bases to trimming and J lost 6 bases, with 15 bases between them. The CDR3 nucleotides read TGTGCCTGGATCCGCAGGATTGACGCTGAAGCTTTCTTT. Amino acid sequence: CAWIRRIDAEAFF. The entire variable domain, with the rest obtained from reference TRBV30 and TRBJ1-1, is as follows: SQTIHQWPATLVQPVGSPLSLECTVEGTSNPNLYWYRQAAGRGLQLLFYSVGIGQISSEVPQNLSASRPQDRQFILSSKKLLLSDSGFYLCAWIRRIDAEAFFGQGTRLTVV.

V usage is TRBV30 and J usage is TRBJ1-1; 9 bases are a match to TRBD1. CDR1 is GTSNPN, CDR2 SVGIG, per germline (reference sequence). The CDR3 contains 13 residues. Losses at the gene ends were 3 bases for V and 1 base for J; bases not matched to a gene: 0. The CDR3 here is CAWRGQGNTEAFF. The CDR3 nucleotides are TGTGCCTGGAGGGGACAGGGGAACACTGAAGCTTTCTTT.

This rearrangement joins TRBV19 to TRBJ2-6; 10 nucleotides line up with TRBD1. The CDR3 totals 17 residues. The germline V gene encodes CDR1 LNHDA and CDR2 SQIVND (reference sequence). J lost 1 base, V lost 9 bases, and 9 bases had no gene match. The CDR3: CASRDRGPKSGANVLTF. Written as DNA, the CDR3 is TGTGCCAGCCGGGACAGGGGCCCGAAGTCTGGGGCCAACGTCCTGACTTTC.

V usage is TRBV5-4 and J usage is TRBJ1-1, with no clear D. CDR3 size: 14 residues. Germline V gene data show CDR1 as SGHNT and CDR2 as YYREEE (reference sequence). Trimming removed 4 bases from V and 4 bases from J, with 14 bases in between. Written as DNA, the CDR3 is TGTGCCAGCAGCCCGACGGTCGAGGTCACTGAAGCTTTCTTT. It is translated as CASSPTVEVTEAFF.

The V gene is TRBV5-4, the J gene TRBJ1-2, with D possibly matching TRBD1 (6 bases). The CDR3 runs to 16 residues. Looked up from germline, CDR1 is SGHNT and CDR2 is YYREEE (reference sequence). Trimming took off 5 bases at V and 8 bases at J, with 25 bases between the two ends. The CDR3 DNA reads as TGTGCCAGCAGTGCCCTAGGGGGGGGCGCGGGATACGGCTACACCTTC. It encodes CASSALGGGAGYGYTF.

This chain links TRBV14 with TRBJ2-7; TRBD1 matches at 9 bases. The trim removed 2 bases at V and 6 bases at J, leaving 2 bases unmatched. Germline CDR1 SGHDN, CDR2 FVKESK. This CDR3 comprises 13 residues. CDR3: CASSQQQGAEQYF. For the CDR3, the DNA is TGTGCCAGCAGCCAACAACAGGGGGCCGAGCAGTACTTC.

This clone was found a few times. The V gene is TRBV2, the J gene TRBJ2-5; D uncertain. V was clipped by 0 bases and J by 0 bases, with 14 bases between them. The CDR3 is 17 amino acids. The germline V gene encodes CDR1 SNHLY and CDR2 FYNNEI. The CDR3 region has the DNA TGTGCCAGCAGTGAAGCGCTGGTAGCCCCGTACCAAGAGACCCAGTACTTC. Translation: CASSEALVAPYQETQYF.

The genes are TRBV27 and TRBJ2-7; the D gene is possibly TRBD1 (6 bases). The ends were cut back, 6 bases at V and 4 bases at J, with 16 bases in the middle. CDR3 length: 14 amino acids. Germline CDR1 and CDR2: MNHEY and SMNVEV (reference sequence). The CDR3 loop is CASSQSTGLYEQYF. In nucleotides, the CDR3 is TGTGCCAGCAGCCAATCGACAGGACTTTACGAGCAGTACTTC.

The V call is TRBV5-1, the J call TRBJ1-2; possible D gene TRBD1, 6 bases. Trimming stripped 4 bases from V and 1 base from J, with 8 bases between. The CDR3 length is 13 residues. Germline lookup yields CDR1 SGHRS and CDR2 YFSETQ. The CDR3: CASSPGHNYGYTF. The CDR3 bases are TGCGCCAGCAGCCCGGGACATAACTATGGCTACACCTTC.

This chain uses TRBV4-1 with TRBJ2-7; weak D call: TRBD1 (6 bases). Germline lookup yields CDR1 MGHRA and CDR2 YSYEKL. Trimming pared 3 bases from V and 2 bases from J, leaving 14 bases between. The length of the CDR3 is 15 residues. The CDR3 nucleotides read TGCGCCAGCAGCCACCAGACAGGCGAAACCTACGAGCAGTACTTC. Its translation: CASSHQTGETYEQYF.

The gene calls are TRBV7-9 and TRBJ2-7, with 10 bases fitting TRBD2. From germline, CDR1 is SEHNR and CDR2 FQNEAQ (reference sequence). The CDR3 totals 15 residues. V was clipped by 5 bases and J by 2 bases; unmatched bases: 6. The CDR3 region is CASSPIGTSAYEQYF. The CDR3 bases are TGTGCCAGCAGCCCAATTGGGACTAGCGCCTACGAGCAGTACTTC.

The chain's CDR3 is CASSLGGQNGYTF. The DNA of the CDR3 is TGTGCCAGCAGTTTGGGGGGACAGAACGGCTACACCTTC. The chain joins TRBV12-3 or TRBV12-4 to TRBJ1-2; 7 nucleotides match TRBD1. Trimming took 3 bases from V and 8 from J; bases not matched to a gene: 6. The CDR3 has 13 residues.

With respect to this clone: Additional DNA sequences in this sample encode the identical CDR3. V and J are TRBV30 and TRBJ2-7; tentative D call: TRBD2 (6 bases). Deletions cut 0 bases from V and 0 bases from J, with 6 bases between. There are 13 residues in the CDR3. Germline V gene lookup returns CDR1 GTSNPN and CDR2 SVGIG (reference sequence). The CDR3 nucleotides are TGTGCCTGGAGTGTCGGGAGCTCCTACGAGCAGTACTTC. Translated: CAWSVGSSYEQYF.

The chain has TRBV6-5 and TRBJ1-1; possibly TRBD1 for D (5 bases). Germline loops: CDR1 MNHEY, CDR2 SVGAGI. This CDR3 spans 15 amino acids. V was pared by 6 bases and J by 4 bases, with 18 bases between. CDR3 bases: TGTGCCAGCAGACCCCGCACGGGGGGGGTCACTGAAGCTTTCTTT. It codes for CASRPRTGGVTEAFF.

The DNA of the CDR3 is TGTGCCAGCAGCCGGAGACAGGGGGGTGAAGCTTTCTTT. It codes for CASSRRQGGEAFF. The gene calls are TRBV3-1 (or the pseudogene TRBV3-2) and TRBJ1-1, with 9 bases matching TRBD1. CDR1 is LGHDT and CDR2 is YNNKEL in the germline V gene (reference sequence). The J segment lost 7 bases and the V segment lost 4 bases, leaving 4 bases of the junction unmatched. The CDR3 consists of 13 residues.

This sequence joins TRBV18 and TRBJ2-7; no firm D call. V lost 3 bases and J lost 3, with 9 bases in between. Germline loops: CDR1 KGHSH, CDR2 LQKENI. This CDR3 has 13 amino acids. CDR3 sequence reads: CASSPGLLYEQYF. CDR3 coding DNA: TGTGCCAGCTCACCTGGGCTACTCTACGAGCAGTACTTC.

The rearrangement links TRBV2 to TRBJ1-2; TRBD1 matches 7 bases. Germline assignment: CDR1 SNHLY and CDR2 FYNNEI. CDR3 size: 13 residues. J gave up 6 bases and V 6 bases, and 7 bases lay outside the gene matches. The CDR3 DNA is TGTGCCAGCAGGGATACAGGGGTCGATGGCTACACCTTC. It specifies CASRDTGVDGYTF.

This rearrangement joins TRBV6-5 to TRBJ1-5; no clear D gene. This CDR3 region has 13 residues. Trimming took 3 bases from V and 2 from J, leaving 5 bases between them. From germline, CDR1 is MNHEY and CDR2 SVGAGI. The CDR3 nucleotides read TGTGCCAGCAGTTATCAGGGCAATCAGCCCCAGCATTTT. Protein: CASSYQGNQPQHF.

The chain combines TRBV14 with TRBJ2-2; D might be TRBD2 (6 bases). Germline loops: CDR1 SGHDN, CDR2 FVKESK. The CDR3 is 16 residues long. Trimming took 5 bases from V and 1 from J, leaving 14 bases between them. The CDR3 reads CASSTRSRGNTGELFF. CDR3 DNA: TGTGCCAGCAGCACCCGCTCGCGGGGGAACACCGGGGAGCTGTTTTTT.